Following are 24 T cell receptor beta chains from one sample sequenced in a study of HIV-infected patients and healthy controls. Antiretroviral therapy had run roughly three months, about 14 weeks, before follow-up blood collection. All unsorted peripheral T cells were captured because whole blood was used without fractionation. Alpha and beta constant-region primers primed reverse transcription of approximately 0.55 ug RNA. Alpha and beta chain libraries were made separately by chain-specific third strand synthesis with multiplexing indices. TCRdb analysed the 5' RACE reads with MiXCR anew, one entry per CDR3 protein. The sample includes roughly 6,700 distinct CDR3 sequences, roughly 7.4% of them seen just once. Sequences were derived from blood, sampled during antiretroviral therapy. The receptors shown here come from an adult with HIV infection.

By share of the sample, this clonotype is medium-sized. This chain uses TRBV21-1 with TRBJ2-2; TRBD2 is the table's D call and was not checked against the DNA. TRBV21-1 is a recognized pseudogene. The CDR3 has 20 amino acids. The CDR3 region is CASSKEQTDEGQSNTGELFF. The CDR3 DNA reads TGTGCCAGCAGCAAAGAACAGACCGATGAGGGTCAGTCGAACACCGGGGAGCTGTTTTTT.

By share, this clonotype counts as medium-sized. This sequence joins TRBV2 and TRBJ2-3; a weak D match, TRBD2 (6 bases). Trimming took 7 bases from V and 2 from J, leaving 13 bases between them. The CDR3 length is 14 residues. Per germline, CDR1 SNHLY and CDR2 FYNNEI. The CDR3 loop is CASMVRRDTDTQYF. Written as DNA, the CDR3 is TGTGCCAGCATGGTGAGGCGGGACACAGATACGCAGTATTTT.

This clonotype was seen a few times. The chain couples TRBV7-2 to TRBJ2-7; 8 bases are a match to TRBD2. The V gene end was trimmed by 2 bases and the J gene end by 4 bases; junction bases not matched to a gene: 7. Germline V gene sequence: CDR1 SGHTA, CDR2 FQGNSA. The CDR3 covers 15 residues. CDR3 nucleotide sequence: TGTGCCAGCAGCTTAATGAGCGGGAGTGGGTACGAGCAGTACTTC. Translated: CASSLMSGSGYEQYF.

V usage is TRBV6-6 and J usage is TRBJ1-2, with 7 bases identical to TRBD1. The CDR3 totals 14 residues. CDR1 and CDR2 (germline): MNHNY, SVGAGI (reference sequence). Trimming took 1 base from V and 4 from J; bases not matched to a gene: 3. DNA for the CDR3: TGTGCCAGCAGTTACTGGCCAGGGGGCTATGGCTACACCTTC. It is translated as CASSYWPGGYGYTF.

This clonotype is categorized as medium-sized. CDR3 bases: TGCGCCAGCAGCCCCCGGGACAGGGTAGGAGAGACCCAGTACTTC. Its protein product is CASSPRDRVGETQYF. The J gene is TRBJ2-5, the V gene TRBV4-1, with 9 bases lining up with TRBD1. This CDR3 contains 15 residues. Germline V gives CDR1 MGHRA, CDR2 YSYEKL. With 4 bases clipped from V and 4 bases from J, the junction kept 7 bases outside the gene matches.

This clonotype is termed medium-sized. This chain uses TRBV28 with TRBJ2-7, with TRBD2 identical over 9 bases. This CDR3 is built from 16 residues. Germline values: CDR1 MDHEN, CDR2 SYDVKM. J was trimmed by 3 bases and V by 6 bases; bases with no gene match: 12. CDR3 sequence reads: CASSPGPGLASYEQYF. The CDR3 nucleotides are TGTGCCAGCAGCCCCGGACCGGGACTAGCAAGCTACGAGCAGTACTTC. The whole variable domain, remainder taken from reference TRBV28 and TRBJ2-7, is DVKVTQSSRYLVKRTGEKVFLECVQDMDHENMFWYRQDPGLGLRLIYFSYDVKMKEKGDIPEGYSVSREKKERFSLILESASTNQTSMYLCASSPGPGLASYEQYFGPGTRLTVT.

This clonotype has a count of ten or more. The genes are TRBV27 and TRBJ2-7; D possibly uses TRBD1 or TRBD2 (5 bases each). CDR1 is MNHEY and CDR2 is SMNVEV in the germline V gene (reference sequence). This CDR3 is 16 amino acids long. V was shortened by 4 bases and J by 3 bases, with 19 bases between the two germline ends. CDR3 in amino acids: CASSSPYGRDGYEQYF. The CDR3, as DNA: TGTGCCAGCAGTTCCCCCTACGGCAGGGACGGCTACGAGCAGTACTTC.

This clonotype was seen repeatedly, ten times or more. The genes are TRBV28 and TRBJ2-7; D ambiguous. Trimming stripped 6 bases from V and 8 bases from J, with 17 bases between. Per the germline V gene, CDR1 is MDHEN and CDR2 is SYDVKM. The CDR3 is made up of 13 amino acids. The CDR3 here is CASRPWDSRKQYF. The CDR3 nucleotides read TGTGCCAGCAGGCCGTGGGATTCGAGGAAGCAGTACTTC.

This clonotype is labeled medium-sized (0.01 to 0.1%). The chain uses TRBV7-9 and TRBJ2-3; D remains ambiguous. The CDR3 runs 12 residues. V lost 3 bases, J lost 6 bases, and 7 bases lay in between. The V gene's germline CDR1 is SEHNR and CDR2 FQNEAQ (reference sequence). The DNA for the CDR3 is TGTGCCAGCAGCTTCGTGGAGGATACGCAGTATTTT. It yields the protein CASSFVEDTQYF.

By sample share, this clonotype is medium-sized. Relative to the germline gene, one junction end is altered; a read error may explain this. The genes are TRBV10-3 and TRBJ2-1; D unclear. The CDR3 length is 11 residues. CDR1 and CDR2 (germline): ENHRY, SYGVKD. The CDR3 DNA reads TGTGCCACCAGTGTTGGGAATGAGCAGTTCTTC. Protein product: CATSVGNEQFF.

This clonotype is medium-sized (0.01 to 0.1%). The V and J genes are TRBV29-1 and TRBJ2-7; D uncertain. This CDR3 has 11 residues. The V end lost 4 bases, the J end lost 3 bases, and 7 bases lay between the germline ends. Germline V gene data show CDR1 as SQVTM and CDR2 as ANQGSEA. CDR3 protein: CSVARDYEQYF. The DNA of the CDR3 is TGCAGCGTTGCTAGGGACTACGAGCAGTACTTC.

This clonotype is medium-sized (0.01 to 0.1%) within its sample. This chain links TRBV7-9 with TRBJ2-3; D perhaps matches TRBD2 (6 bases). Germline values: CDR1 SEHNR, CDR2 FQNEAQ (reference sequence). The CDR3 length is 15 residues. Trimming removed 3 bases from V and 4 bases from J, with 14 bases in between. CDR3 in amino acids: CASSFASVGPDTQYF. The CDR3 DNA follows: TGTGCCAGCAGCTTCGCTAGCGTGGGTCCAGATACGCAGTATTTT.

This clonotype is medium-sized (0.01 to 0.1%) by share. This chain connects TRBV21-1 to TRBJ1-1. TRBV21-1 is assigned pseudogene status. The CDR3 consists of 13 residues. The CDR3 bases are TGTGCCAGCAGCCCGGGAGGGAACCCTGAAGCTTTCTTT. It translates to CASSPGGNPEAFF.

Within the sample, this clonotype is medium-sized. The chain has TRBV6-1 and TRBJ2-3, with 9 bases lining up with TRBD1. With V trimmed by 4 bases and J by 8 bases, 4 bases remained unmatched. There are 13 residues in the CDR3. Germline CDR1 and CDR2: MNHNS and SASEGT. The CDR3 DNA reads as TGTGCCAGCAGTGGGACAGGGGCGCCTACGCAGTATTTT. Translated, it gives CASSGTGAPTQYF.

This clonotype was seen a few times. This chain joins TRBV5-4 and TRBJ2-1; TRBD2 matches 11 bases. Germline CDR1 is SGHNT and CDR2 is YYREEE (reference sequence). There are 17 residues in the CDR3. Germline trimming cut 0 bases from V and 4 bases from J; bases unmatched to any gene: 6. CDR3 sequence reads: CASSLVGTSGPYNEQFF. The CDR3 nucleotides are TGTGCCAGCAGCTTGGTGGGGACTAGCGGACCATACAATGAGCAGTTCTTC.

The chain joins TRBV7-9 to TRBJ2-3; weak D call: TRBD2 (6 bases). Trimming cost V 5 bases and J 2 bases, with 14 bases left between them. CDR3 length equals 15 residues. Germline-derived CDR1 and CDR2 are SEHNR and FQNEAQ (reference sequence). DNA of the CDR3: TGTGCCAGCAGCCCAAGACTAGGGATCACAGATACGCAGTATTTT. This sequence encodes CASSPRLGITDTQYF.

Ten or more counts support this clonotype. The rearrangement links TRBV29-1 to TRBJ1-1, with 7 bases matching TRBD1. Germline CDR1 reads SQVTM; CDR2 reads ANQGSEA. This CDR3 region has 14 residues. J lost 1 base, V lost 8 bases, and 10 bases had no gene match. CDR3 DNA sequence: TGCAGCTCAGCCGGGACAGTGGGGAACACTGAAGCTTTCTTT. As protein: CSSAGTVGNTEAFF.

In its sample, this clonotype ranks as medium-sized (0.01 to 0.1%). Here the CDR3 reads CASSQGAWDEQFF. For the CDR3, the DNA is TGCGCCAGCAGCCAAGGAGCCTGGGATGAGCAGTTCTTC. This chain joins TRBV4-1 and TRBJ2-1; D is undetermined. The CDR3 covers 13 residues. V lost 1 base, J lost 8 bases, and 9 bases lay in between. The germline gives CDR1 MGHRA, CDR2 YSYEKL.

There are many counts of this clonotype. The chain employs TRBV20-1 and TRBJ2-3, with TRBD1 identical over 8 bases. V lost 5 bases and J lost 5; bases outside the gene matches: 9. Germline-derived CDR1 and CDR2 are DFQATT and SNEGSKA (reference sequence). This CDR3 has 14 amino acids. CDR3 loop: CSAGDRLTRDTQYF. The CDR3 nucleotides are TGCAGTGCTGGGGACAGGCTAACCCGAGATACGCAGTATTTT.

This clonotype was counted at least ten times. The genes are TRBV20-1 and TRBJ1-5; D not certain. The CDR3 covers 13 residues. Germline CDR1 is DFQATT and CDR2 is SNEGSKA (reference sequence). V shed 0 bases and J shed 0 bases, with 3 bases lying between them. The CDR3 DNA follows: TGCAGTGCTAGAGATATTAGCAATCAGCCCCAGCATTTT. Amino acids: CSARDISNQPQHF.

Judged by abundance, this clonotype is medium-sized. V gene TRBV28 combines with J gene TRBJ2-5, with 7 nucleotides matching TRBD2. The CDR3 is 16 amino acids. Per germline, CDR1 MDHEN and CDR2 SYDVKM. Unmatched junction bases numbered 11, after V lost 4 bases and J lost 3 bases. CDR3 nucleotide sequence: TGTGCCAGCAGTTCTCCGTTGGGACTATTAAAAGAGACCCAGTACTTC. Its protein product is CASSSPLGLLKETQYF.

By frequency in the sample, this clonotype is medium-sized (0.01 to 0.1%). One end of the junction fails to match germline, which may point to a read error. The chain employs TRBV29-1 and TRBJ2-5; D is perhaps TRBD1 (5 bases). Germline CDR1 SQVTM, CDR2 ANQGSEA. The CDR3 covers 12 residues. CDR3 nucleotides: TGCAGCGTCGAAGGGGTGCAAGAGACCCAGTACTTC. Its translation: CSVEGVQETQYF.

There are many counts of this clonotype. The chain uses TRBV5-1 and TRBJ2-3, with D maybe TRBD2 (6 bases). This CDR3 comprises 15 residues. V was pared by 6 bases and J by 1 base, with 15 bases between. CDR1 is SGHRS, CDR2 YFSETQ, per germline. Here the CDR3 DNA reads TGCGCCAGCACCCGGGGAGGAGGAGGCACAGATACGCAGTATTTT. It translates to CASTRGGGGTDTQYF. Variable domain in full (rest from reference TRBV5-1 and TRBJ2-3): KAGVTQTPRYLIKTRGQQVTLSCSPISGHRSVSWYQQTPGQGLQFLFEYFSETQRNKGNFPGRFSGRQFSNSRSEMNVSTLELGDSALYLCASTRGGGGTDTQYFGPGTRLTVL.

By its share, this clonotype is medium-sized. The rearrangement uses TRBV5-5 and TRBJ1-1; D ambiguous. V lost 0 bases and J 1 base, leaving 13 bases between the germline ends. The CDR3 runs to 16 residues. Per germline, CDR1 SGHKS and CDR2 YYEKEE (reference sequence). For the CDR3, the DNA is TGTGCCAGCAGCTTGGGGCACCCAGGAAAGAACACTGAAGCTTTCTTT. Translated: CASSLGHPGKNTEAFF.